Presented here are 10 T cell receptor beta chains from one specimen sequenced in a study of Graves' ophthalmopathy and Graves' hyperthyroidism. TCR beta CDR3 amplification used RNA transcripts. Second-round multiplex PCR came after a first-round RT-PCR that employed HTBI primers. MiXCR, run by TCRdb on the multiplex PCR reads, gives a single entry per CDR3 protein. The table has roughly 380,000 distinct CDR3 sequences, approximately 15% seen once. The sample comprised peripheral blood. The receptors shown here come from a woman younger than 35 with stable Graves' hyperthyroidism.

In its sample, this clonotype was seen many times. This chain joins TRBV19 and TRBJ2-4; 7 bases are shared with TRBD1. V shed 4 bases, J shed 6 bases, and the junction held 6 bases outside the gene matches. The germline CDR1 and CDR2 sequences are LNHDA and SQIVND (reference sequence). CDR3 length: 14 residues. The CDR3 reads CASSTRQGRNIQYF. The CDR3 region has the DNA TGTGCCAGTAGTACCCGACAGGGACGAAACATTCAGTACTTC.

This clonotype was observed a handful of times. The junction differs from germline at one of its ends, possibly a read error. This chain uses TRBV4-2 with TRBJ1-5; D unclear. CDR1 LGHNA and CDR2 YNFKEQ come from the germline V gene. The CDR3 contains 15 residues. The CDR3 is CASSQGTSGSQSQHF. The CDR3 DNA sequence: TGTGCCAGCAGCCAAGGAACATCCGGGTCTCAGTCCCAGCATTTT.

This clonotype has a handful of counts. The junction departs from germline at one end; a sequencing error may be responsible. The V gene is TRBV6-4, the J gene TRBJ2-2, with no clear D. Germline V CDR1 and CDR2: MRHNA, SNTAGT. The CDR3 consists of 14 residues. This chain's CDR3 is CACSAAASTGELFF. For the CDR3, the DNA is TGTGCCTGCAGCGCCGCAGCGTCCACCGGGGAGCTGTTTTTT.

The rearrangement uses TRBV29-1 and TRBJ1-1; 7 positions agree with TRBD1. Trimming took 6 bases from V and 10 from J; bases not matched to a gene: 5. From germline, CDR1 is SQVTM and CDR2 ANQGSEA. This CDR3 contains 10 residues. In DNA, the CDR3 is TGCAGCGTCTCGACAGGGAGAGCTTTCTTT. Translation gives CSVSTGRAFF.

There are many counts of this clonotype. The CDR3 is CSAHTGDRTEAFF. CDR3 nucleotides: TGCAGTGCCCACACAGGGGATCGCACTGAAGCTTTCTTT. The V call is TRBV20-1, the J call TRBJ1-1, with 7 bases matching TRBD1. CDR1 is DFQATT, CDR2 SNEGSKA, per germline (reference sequence). V was pared by 6 bases and J by 4 bases, with 8 bases of the junction left unmatched. The CDR3 contains 13 residues.

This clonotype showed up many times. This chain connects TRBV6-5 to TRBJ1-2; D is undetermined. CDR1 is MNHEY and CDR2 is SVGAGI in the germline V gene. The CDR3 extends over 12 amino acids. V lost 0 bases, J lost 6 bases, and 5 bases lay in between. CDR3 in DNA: TGTGCCAGCAGTTACTCGAATAATGGCTACACCTTC. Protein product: CASSYSNNGYTF.

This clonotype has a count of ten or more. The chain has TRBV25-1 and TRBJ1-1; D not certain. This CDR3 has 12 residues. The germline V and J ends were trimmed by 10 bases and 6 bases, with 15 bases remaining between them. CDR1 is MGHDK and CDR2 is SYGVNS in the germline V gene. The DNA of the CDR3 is TGTGCCACCTTTGACGGGGTCGCTGAAGCTTTCTTT. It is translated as CATFDGVAEAFF.

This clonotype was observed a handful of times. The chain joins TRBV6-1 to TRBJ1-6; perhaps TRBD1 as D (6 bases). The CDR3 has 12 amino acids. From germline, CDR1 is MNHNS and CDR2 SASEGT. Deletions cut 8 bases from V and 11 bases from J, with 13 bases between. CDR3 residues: CASRDNPAPLHF. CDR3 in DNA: TGTGCCAGCCGGGACAACCCGGCACCCCTCCACTTT.

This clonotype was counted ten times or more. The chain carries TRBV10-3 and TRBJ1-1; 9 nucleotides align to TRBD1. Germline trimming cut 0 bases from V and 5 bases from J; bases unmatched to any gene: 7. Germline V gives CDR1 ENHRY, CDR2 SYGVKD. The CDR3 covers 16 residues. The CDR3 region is CAISESRGQGRTEAFF. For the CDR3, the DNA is TGTGCCATCAGTGAGTCGAGAGGACAGGGGCGTACTGAAGCTTTCTTT.

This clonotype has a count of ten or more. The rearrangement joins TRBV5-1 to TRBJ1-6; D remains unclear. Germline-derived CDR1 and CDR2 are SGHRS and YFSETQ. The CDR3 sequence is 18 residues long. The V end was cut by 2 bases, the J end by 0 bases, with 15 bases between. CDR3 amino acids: CASSFSRRSSSYNSPLHF. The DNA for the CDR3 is TGCGCCAGCAGCTTTAGCCGGAGAAGTAGCTCCTATAATTCACCCCTCCACTTT.